The clone carrying this T cell receptor (beta chain) was seen a handful of times. This entry is derived from a study of patients and donors after allogeneic stem cell transplantation. TCRdb analysed the RT-PCR reads with MiXCR anew, one entry per CDR3 protein. Found here are about 410,000 distinct CDR3 sequences, about a sixth of them singletons; the top ten hold about 7%. V lost 3 bases, J lost 0 bases, and 11 bases lay in between. CDR1 is KGHSH and CDR2 is LQKENI in the germline V gene. The CDR3 loop spans 15 amino acids. Sequenced input: blood, either unsorted or a sorted T cell fraction (not recorded which). The V call is TRBV18, the J call TRBJ1-2; perhaps TRBD1 as D (6 bases). The receptor was derived from a human donor who was either an allogeneic HSCT recipient or a stem cell or donor lymphocyte infusion donor (not recorded which). It is not recorded whose cells these are; they may come from a transplant donor. The CDR3 nucleotides are TGTGCCAGCTCACCCGACAGGACCTCTAACTATGGCTACACCTTC. Its translation: CASSPDRTSNYGYTF.